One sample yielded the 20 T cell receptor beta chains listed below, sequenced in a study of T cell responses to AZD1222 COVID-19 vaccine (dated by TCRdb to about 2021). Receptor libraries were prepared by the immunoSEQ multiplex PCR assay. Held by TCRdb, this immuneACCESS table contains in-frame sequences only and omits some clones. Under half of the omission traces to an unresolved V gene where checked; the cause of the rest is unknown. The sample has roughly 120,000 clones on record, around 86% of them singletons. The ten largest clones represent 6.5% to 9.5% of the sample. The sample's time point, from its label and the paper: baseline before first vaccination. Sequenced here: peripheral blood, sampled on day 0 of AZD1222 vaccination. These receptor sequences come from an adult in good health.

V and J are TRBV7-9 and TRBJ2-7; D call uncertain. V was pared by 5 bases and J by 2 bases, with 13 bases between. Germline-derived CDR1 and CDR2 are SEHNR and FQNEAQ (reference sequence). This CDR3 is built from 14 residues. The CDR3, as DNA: TGTGCCAGCAGCCCGGACGGTCGAACCTACGAGCAGTACTTC. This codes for CASSPDGRTYEQYF.

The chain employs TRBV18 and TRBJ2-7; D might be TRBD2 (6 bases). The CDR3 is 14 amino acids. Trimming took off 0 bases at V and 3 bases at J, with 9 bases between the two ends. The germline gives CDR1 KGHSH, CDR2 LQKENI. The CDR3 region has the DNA TGTGCCAGCTCACCACCGAGCGGGCTCTACGAGCAGTACTTC. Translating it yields CASSPPSGLYEQYF.

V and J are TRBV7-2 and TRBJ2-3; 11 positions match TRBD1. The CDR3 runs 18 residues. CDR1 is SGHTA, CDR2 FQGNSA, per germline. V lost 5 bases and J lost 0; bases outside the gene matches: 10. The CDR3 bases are TGTGCCAGCAGCCCTGGACAGGGGGCGTTGCCTAGCACAGATACGCAGTATTTT. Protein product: CASSPGQGALPSTDTQYF.

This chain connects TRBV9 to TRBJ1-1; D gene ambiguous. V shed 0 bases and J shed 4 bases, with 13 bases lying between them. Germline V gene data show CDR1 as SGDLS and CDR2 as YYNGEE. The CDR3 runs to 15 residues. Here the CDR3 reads CASSVERGLSTEAFF. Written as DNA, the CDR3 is TGTGCCAGCAGCGTAGAACGGGGTCTGAGCACTGAAGCTTTCTTT.

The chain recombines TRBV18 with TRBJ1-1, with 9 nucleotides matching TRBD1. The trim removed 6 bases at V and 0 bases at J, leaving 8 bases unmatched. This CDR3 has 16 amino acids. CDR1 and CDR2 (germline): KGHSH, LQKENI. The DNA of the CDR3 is TGTGCCAGCTCTCGGGGACAGGGAAGTCTGAACACTGAAGCTTTCTTT. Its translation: CASSRGQGSLNTEAFF.

Written as DNA, the CDR3 is TGTGCCAGCAGCCCGGGCTCAAGCGCTGAAGCTTTCTTT. Amino acid sequence: CASSPGSSAEAFF. The chain uses TRBV7-3 and TRBJ1-1; D gene unclear. Trimming removed 5 bases from V and 6 bases from J, with 13 bases in between. CDR3 size: 13 residues. In germline, CDR1 is SGHTA, CDR2 FQGTGA.

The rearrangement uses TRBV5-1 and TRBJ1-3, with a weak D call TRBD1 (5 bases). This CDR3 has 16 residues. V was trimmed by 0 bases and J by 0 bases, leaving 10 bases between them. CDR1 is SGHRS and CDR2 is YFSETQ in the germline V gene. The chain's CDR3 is CASSLVGTSSGNTIYF. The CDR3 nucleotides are TGCGCCAGCAGCTTGGTCGGGACTTCCTCTGGAAACACCATATATTTT.

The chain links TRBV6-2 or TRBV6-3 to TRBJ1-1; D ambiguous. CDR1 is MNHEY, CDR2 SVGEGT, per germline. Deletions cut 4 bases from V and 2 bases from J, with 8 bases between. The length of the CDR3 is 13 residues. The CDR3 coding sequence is TGTGCCAGCAGTTGGGCAGCTAACACTGAAGCTTTCTTT. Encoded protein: CASSWAANTEAFF.

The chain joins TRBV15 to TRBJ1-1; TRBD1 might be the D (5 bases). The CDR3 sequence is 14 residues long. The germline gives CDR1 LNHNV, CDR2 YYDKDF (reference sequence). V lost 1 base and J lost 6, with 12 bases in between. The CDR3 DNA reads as TGTGCCACCAGCAGAGCCCAGGGATGGGCTGAAGCTTTCTTT. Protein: CATSRAQGWAEAFF.

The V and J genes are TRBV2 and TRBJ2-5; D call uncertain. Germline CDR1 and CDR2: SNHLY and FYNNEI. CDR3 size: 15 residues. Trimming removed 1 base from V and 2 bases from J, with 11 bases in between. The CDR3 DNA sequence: TGTGCCAGCAGTGAAGGGTATGACTTACAAGAGACCCAGTACTTC. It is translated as CASSEGYDLQETQYF.

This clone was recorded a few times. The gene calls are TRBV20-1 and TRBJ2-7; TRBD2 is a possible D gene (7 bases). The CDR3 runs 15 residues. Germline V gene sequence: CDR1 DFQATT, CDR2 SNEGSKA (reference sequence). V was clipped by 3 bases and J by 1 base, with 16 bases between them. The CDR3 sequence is CSASGRGAGSYEQYF. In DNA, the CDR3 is TGCAGTGCTAGTGGTCGGGGGGCTGGGTCCTACGAGCAGTACTTC.

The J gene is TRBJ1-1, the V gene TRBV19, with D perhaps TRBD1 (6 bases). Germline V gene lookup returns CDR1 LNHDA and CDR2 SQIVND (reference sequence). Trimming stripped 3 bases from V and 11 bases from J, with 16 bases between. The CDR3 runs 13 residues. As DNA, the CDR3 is TGTGCCAGTAGTATCATAGGCACAGGGCTTGCTTTCTTT. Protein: CASSIIGTGLAFF.

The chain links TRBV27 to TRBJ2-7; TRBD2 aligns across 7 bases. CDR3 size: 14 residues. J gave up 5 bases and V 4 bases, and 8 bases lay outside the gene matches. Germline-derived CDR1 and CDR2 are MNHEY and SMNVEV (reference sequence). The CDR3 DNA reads TGTGCCAGCAGTTGGGAGGGGAGATGGGACGAGCAGTACTTC. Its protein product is CASSWEGRWDEQYF.

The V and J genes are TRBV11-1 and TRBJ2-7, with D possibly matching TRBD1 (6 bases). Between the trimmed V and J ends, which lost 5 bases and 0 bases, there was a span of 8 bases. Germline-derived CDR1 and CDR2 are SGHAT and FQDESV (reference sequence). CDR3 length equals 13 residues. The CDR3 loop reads CASSPDSSYEQYF. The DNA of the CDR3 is TGTGCCAGCAGCCCGGACAGCTCCTACGAGCAGTACTTC.

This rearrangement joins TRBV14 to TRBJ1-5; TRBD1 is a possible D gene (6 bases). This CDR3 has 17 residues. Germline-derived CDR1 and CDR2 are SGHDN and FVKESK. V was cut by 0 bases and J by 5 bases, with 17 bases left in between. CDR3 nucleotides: TGTGCCAGCAGCCAAGAGGGGGGACAAGTAGGCCATCAGCCCCAGCATTTT. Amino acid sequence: CASSQEGGQVGHQPQHF.

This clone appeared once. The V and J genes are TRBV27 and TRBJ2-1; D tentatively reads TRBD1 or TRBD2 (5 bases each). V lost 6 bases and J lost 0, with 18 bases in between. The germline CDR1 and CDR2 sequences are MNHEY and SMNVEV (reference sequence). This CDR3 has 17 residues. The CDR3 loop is CASRPPPGRGSYNEQFF. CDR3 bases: TGTGCCAGCAGACCCCCTCCGGGGCGAGGCTCCTACAATGAGCAGTTCTTC.

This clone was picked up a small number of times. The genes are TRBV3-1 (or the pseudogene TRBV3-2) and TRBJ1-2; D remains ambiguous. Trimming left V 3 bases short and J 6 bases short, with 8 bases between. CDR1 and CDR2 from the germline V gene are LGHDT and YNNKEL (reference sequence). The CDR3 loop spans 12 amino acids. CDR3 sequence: CASSQGGHGYTF. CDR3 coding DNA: TGTGCCAGCAGCCAGGGTGGGCATGGCTACACCTTC.

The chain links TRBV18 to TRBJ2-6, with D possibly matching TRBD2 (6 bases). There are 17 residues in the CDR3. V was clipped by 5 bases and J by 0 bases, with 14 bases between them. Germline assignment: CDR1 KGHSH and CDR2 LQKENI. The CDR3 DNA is TGTGCCAGCTCAGCCACGGGACTCTCCTCTGGGGCCAACGTCCTGACTTTC. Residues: CASSATGLSSGANVLTF.

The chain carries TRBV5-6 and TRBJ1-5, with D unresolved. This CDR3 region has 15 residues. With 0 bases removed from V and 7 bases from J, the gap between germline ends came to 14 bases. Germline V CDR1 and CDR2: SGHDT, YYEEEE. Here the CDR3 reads CASSLAHRVGQPQHF. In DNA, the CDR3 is TGTGCCAGCAGCTTGGCCCATCGGGTGGGGCAGCCCCAGCATTTT. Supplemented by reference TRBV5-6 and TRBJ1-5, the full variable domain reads DAGVTQSPTHLIKTRGQQVTLRCSPKSGHDTVSWYQQALGQGPQFIFQYYEEEERQRGNFPDRFSGHQFPNYSSELNVNALLLGDSALYLCASSLAHRVGQPQHFGDGTRLSIL.

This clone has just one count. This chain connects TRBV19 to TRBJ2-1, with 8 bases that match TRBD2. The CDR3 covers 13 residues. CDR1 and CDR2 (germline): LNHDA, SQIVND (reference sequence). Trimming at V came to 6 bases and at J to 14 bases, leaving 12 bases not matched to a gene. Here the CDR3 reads CASRERGRVQEFF. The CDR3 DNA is TGTGCCAGTAGGGAGCGGGGGCGGGTCCAGGAGTTCTTC.